This T cell receptor (beta chain) was captured by sequencing in a study of T cells in Graves' hyperthyroidism and ophthalmopathy. The sample holds many counts of this clonotype. Researchers took RNA transcripts and amplified the TCR beta CDR3 regions from them. HTBI primers were the set used in a first-round RT-PCR of the TCR CDR3. TCRdb used MiXCR to reprocess the multiplex PCR reads, holding one entry per CDR3 protein. The repertoire holds some 510,000 distinct CDR3 sequences, with roughly 46% as singletons. Specimen: peripheral blood or thyroid tissue (not recorded which). This receptor was obtained from a woman aged 18-35 years with Graves' hyperthyroidism.

The DNA of the CDR3 is TGTGCCAGCAGCTTCGAACCTGGCGGGAACTATGGCTACACCTTC. Protein product: CASSFEPGGNYGYTF. This sequence joins TRBV7-9 and TRBJ1-2; D is unclear. CDR1 is SEHNR and CDR2 is FQNEAQ in the germline V gene (reference sequence). V lost 3 bases, J lost 2 bases, and 13 bases lay in between. This CDR3 has 15 residues.